This T cell receptor beta chain was captured by sequencing in a study of cytomegalovirus exposure and HLA in healthy donors. The CDR3 is made up of 16 amino acids. From germline, CDR1 is SNHLY and CDR2 FYNNEI. Trimming removed 6 bases from V and 0 bases from J, with 14 bases in between. PCR amplification relied on 60 Vbeta primers (plus 13 Jbeta primers). Method: immunoSEQ multiplex PCR; TCRdb's copy keeps in-frame clones and lacks some. Among about 300,000 clones, roughly 89% were seen once, and the ten largest hold almost 4%. A word on this clone: Its antigen is currently unknown.

General observations from the study: Researchers reported from a later analysis that most CMV-associated TCR beta chains appeared HLA-restricted.

Source material: PBMCs. This clonotype originated in a man between 35 and 55 years old in good health and CMV-seropositive. This chain uses TRBV2 with TRBJ2-2; TRBD2 might be the D (5 bases). The DNA of the CDR3 is TGTGCCAGCAGGGATCAGAGGGTCTCGAACACCGGGGAGCTGTTTTTT. Translation gives CASRDQRVSNTGELFF. Filled out from reference TRBV2 and TRBJ2-2, the complete variable domain reads EPEVTQTPSHQVTQMGQEVILRCVPISNHLYFYWYRQILGQKVEFLVSFYNNEISEKSEIFDDQFSVERPDGSNFTLKIRSTKLEDSAMYFCASRDQRVSNTGELFFGEGSRLTVL.